This entry describes one T cell receptor (beta chain). The data were obtained in a study of control samples from healthy donors and cancer patients. The assay was immunoSEQ multiplex PCR, and TCRdb's table has in-frame clones only and misses some. The sample includes more than 100,000 clones, more than 70% seen only once; the top ten take less than 4%. Sequenced material: blood. This TCR came from a man aged 35 to 55 in good health.

CDR3 nucleotides: TGTGCCAGCAGTGAACAGAGGAGGGCAGAGACCCAGTACTTC. It encodes CASSEQRRAETQYF. V gene TRBV2 combines with J gene TRBJ2-5, with D tentatively TRBD2 (6 bases). V was pared by 2 bases and J by 4 bases, with 11 bases between. The CDR3 length is 14 residues. Germline-derived CDR1 and CDR2 are SNHLY and FYNNEI.